A single sample gave rise to the 20 T cell receptor beta chains below, sequenced in a study of T-cell memory formation after mild COVID-19. Using its own MiXCR run on the 5' RACE reads, TCRdb lists one record per CDR3 protein. Among roughly 560,000 distinct CDR3 sequences listed, 20% were seen once. Sample: PBMCs or a T cell subset sorted from them (not recorded which). The origin of the receptors is an adult woman who had mild COVID-19 (a few samples of this study predate the infection). Cell type and time point are not known.

CDR3 DNA sequence: TGTGCCAGCTCACCAACAGGACAGGGGATGAACACTGAAGCTTTCTTT. As protein: CASSPTGQGMNTEAFF. The chain combines TRBV18 with TRBJ1-1; 9 nucleotides line up with TRBD1. Germline values: CDR1 KGHSH, CDR2 LQKENI. This CDR3 spans 16 amino acids. The J segment lost 0 bases and the V segment lost 2 bases, leaving 4 bases of the junction unmatched.

The chain is built from TRBV4-1 and TRBJ1-3; 7 nucleotides line up with TRBD1. Germline values: CDR1 MGHRA, CDR2 YSYEKL. The J segment lost 7 bases and the V segment lost 1 base, leaving 4 bases of the junction unmatched. The CDR3 consists of 14 residues. CDR3 region: CASSQADRDNTIYF. CDR3 nucleotides: TGCGCCAGCAGCCAAGCCGACAGGGACAACACCATATATTTT.

This clonotype was seen a handful of times. The chain carries TRBV2 and TRBJ1-2, with unresolved D. This CDR3 region has 14 residues. Trimming cost V 0 bases and J 4 bases, with 9 bases left between them. Germline values: CDR1 SNHLY, CDR2 FYNNEI. The DNA of the CDR3 is TGTGCCAGCAGTGAAGCGCCCCGGTCCTATGGCTACACCTTC. This translates into CASSEAPRSYGYTF.

This clonotype was counted at least ten times. The chain employs TRBV5-1 and TRBJ2-3, with 14 bases identical to TRBD2. CDR1 and CDR2 (germline): SGHRS, YFSETQ. J gave up 1 base and V 4 bases, and 2 bases lay outside the gene matches. The CDR3 covers 16 residues. The CDR3 DNA reads TGCGCCAGCAGCCAGGGACTAGCGGGAGGCACAGATACGCAGTATTTT. Translation gives CASSQGLAGGTDTQYF.

CDR3 bases: TGTGCCAGCAGTTACTCGTGGACTGGGGGTAGCTCCTACAATGAGCAGTTCTTC. It is translated as CASSYSWTGGSSYNEQFF. V gene TRBV6-5 combines with J gene TRBJ2-1; tentatively, D is TRBD1 or TRBD2 (5 bases each). Trimming removed 0 bases at V and 0 bases at J, with 15 bases between. This CDR3 has 18 amino acids. Germline values: CDR1 MNHEY, CDR2 SVGAGI.

The chain carries TRBV10-3 and TRBJ1-1, with 9 bases matching TRBD1. This CDR3 comprises 13 residues. Looked up from germline, CDR1 is ENHRY and CDR2 is SYGVKD. CDR3 nucleotide sequence: TGTGCACACAGCCCGGGACAGGGCACTGAAGCTTTCTTT. Translated, it gives CAHSPGQGTEAFF.

This clonotype was detected a few times. The chain uses TRBV5-1 and TRBJ2-1; D may match TRBD1 or TRBD2 (5 bases each). Per the germline V gene, CDR1 is SGHRS and CDR2 is YFSETQ. The CDR3 has 17 amino acids. V was clipped by 7 bases and J by 1 base, with 21 bases between them. For the CDR3, the DNA is TGCGCCAGCTCCGGGGCCACGGGACCACCTTCCTACAATGAGCAGTTCTTC. It codes for CASSGATGPPSYNEQFF. Variable domain in full (rest from reference TRBV5-1 and TRBJ2-1): KAGVTQTPRYLIKTRGQQVTLSCSPISGHRSVSWYQQTPGQGLQFLFEYFSETQRNKGNFPGRFSGRQFSNSRSEMNVSTLELGDSALYLCASSGATGPPSYNEQFFGPGTRLTVL.

This chain links TRBV12-3 or TRBV12-4 with TRBJ2-7; D is unresolved. The CDR3 length is 15 residues. The ends were cut back, 5 bases at V and 1 base at J, with 15 bases in the middle. CDR3 nucleotides: TGTGCCAGCAGTCCCCGGGCTCTCTTATCCTACGAGCAGTACTTC. It yields the protein CASSPRALLSYEQYF.

The chain combines TRBV19 with TRBJ2-3; D possibly corresponds to TRBD2 (6 bases). The germline CDR1 and CDR2 sequences are LNHDA and SQIVND (reference sequence). Trimming shortened V by 6 bases and J by 0 bases, and 16 bases separated the two germline ends. The length of the CDR3 is 16 residues. The CDR3 loop reads CASRDRGGVSTDTQYF. The CDR3 DNA is TGTGCCAGTAGGGATCGTGGCGGGGTTAGCACAGATACGCAGTATTTT.

The chain employs TRBV11-3 and TRBJ2-7, with 12 bases matching TRBD2. The trim removed 4 bases at V and 7 bases at J, leaving 5 bases unmatched. CDR3 length: 14 residues. CDR1 is SGHNT, CDR2 YENEEA, per germline. CDR3 sequence reads: CASSSLAGGWEQYF. CDR3 DNA sequence: TGTGCCAGCAGCTCACTAGCGGGAGGCTGGGAGCAGTACTTC.

The rearrangement links TRBV2 to TRBJ2-1, with D hard to call. Trimming pared 1 base from V and 7 bases from J, leaving 14 bases between. Germline CDR1 is SNHLY and CDR2 is FYNNEI. The CDR3 is 15 amino acids. As DNA, the CDR3 is TGTGCCAGCAGTGAAGGGGCAGTCCCTTGGAATGAGCAGTTCTTC. Its translation: CASSEGAVPWNEQFF.

The V and J genes are TRBV29-1 and TRBJ2-3; no clear D. The CDR3 contains 14 residues. V lost 4 bases and J 0 bases, leaving 11 bases between the germline ends. Germline V gene sequence: CDR1 SQVTM, CDR2 ANQGSEA. CDR3 sequence (DNA): TGCAGCGTTGGAGAACATGTAAGCACAGATACGCAGTATTTT. It encodes CSVGEHVSTDTQYF.

The chain is built from TRBV2 and TRBJ1-2, with unresolved D. This CDR3 is built from 14 residues. V was trimmed by 4 bases and J by 7 bases, leaving 16 bases between them. CDR1 and CDR2 from the germline V gene are SNHLY and FYNNEI. CDR3 in amino acids: CASSGDTQTRGYTF. The DNA of the CDR3 is TGTGCCAGCAGTGGAGACACCCAGACGCGTGGCTACACCTTC. Filled out from reference TRBV2 and TRBJ1-2, the complete variable domain reads EPEVTQTPSHQVTQMGQEVILRCVPISNHLYFYWYRQILGQKVEFLVSFYNNEISEKSEIFDDQFSVERPDGSNFTLKIRSTKLEDSAMYFCASSGDTQTRGYTFGSGTRLTVV.

V gene TRBV25-1 combines with J gene TRBJ2-6; the D gene is possibly TRBD1 (6 bases). The ends were cut back, 6 bases at V and 0 bases at J, with 12 bases in the middle. In germline, CDR1 is MGHDK, CDR2 SYGVNS. The CDR3 is 16 amino acids. CDR3 in amino acids: CASSQGSGSGANVLTF. CDR3 DNA sequence: TGTGCCAGCAGCCAGGGGTCAGGCTCTGGGGCCAACGTCCTGACTTTC.

This clonotype was counted a few times. The chain has TRBV7-3 and TRBJ2-1; D possibly matches TRBD1 or TRBD2 (5 bases each). The CDR3 sequence is 15 residues long. Germline values: CDR1 SGHTA, CDR2 FQGTGA. V lost 0 bases to trimming and J lost 8 bases, with 14 bases between them. In DNA, the CDR3 is TGTGCCAGCAGCTTAACGGGGACCTTGGGGGATGAGCAGTTCTTC. It codes for CASSLTGTLGDEQFF.

This clonotype turned up a few times. This rearrangement joins TRBV12-3 or TRBV12-4 to TRBJ1-2; D remains ambiguous. Trimming shortened V by 5 bases and J by 4 bases, and 8 bases separated the two germline ends. The CDR3 totals 12 residues. CDR3 sequence: CASSPHFYGYTF. The CDR3 DNA reads TGTGCCAGCAGTCCTCACTTCTATGGCTACACCTTC.

This clonotype has only a few counts. The chain carries TRBV29-1 and TRBJ1-1, with D possibly TRBD1 on 6 matching bases. The CDR3 sequence is 11 residues long. Germline CDR1 and CDR2: SQVTM and ANQGSEA. V dropped 6 bases and J dropped 6 bases, with 11 bases sitting between them. CDR3 loop: CSVMTGSEAFF. In nucleotides, the CDR3 is TGCAGCGTGATGACAGGTTCTGAAGCTTTCTTT.

The CDR3 region is CSASGDRGLYSPLHF. Here the CDR3 DNA reads TGCAGTGCTAGCGGGGACAGGGGGCTTTACTCACCCCTCCACTTT. The chain is built from TRBV20-1 and TRBJ1-6; 12 nucleotides agree with TRBD1. The CDR3 totals 15 residues. Germline lookup yields CDR1 DFQATT and CDR2 SNEGSKA (reference sequence). With V trimmed by 3 bases and J by 10 bases, 7 bases remained unmatched.

The table lists this clonotype with a few counts. V is TRBV20-1 and J is TRBJ1-1, with D possibly TRBD1 on 5 matching bases. The germline V gene has CDR1 DFQATT and CDR2 SNEGSKA (reference sequence). This CDR3 has 15 amino acids. V shed 4 bases and J shed 0 bases, with 15 bases lying between them. The CDR3: CSATSDILVNTEAFF. The CDR3 DNA sequence: TGCAGTGCTACCTCGGACATTTTGGTGAACACTGAAGCTTTCTTT.

This chain connects TRBV19 to TRBJ2-7, with TRBD2 matching over 7 bases. V dropped 1 base and J dropped 2; count of bases not matched to a gene: 5. CDR1 is LNHDA and CDR2 is SQIVND in the germline V gene (reference sequence). CDR3 length: 15 amino acids. The CDR3 region is CASSIVGGIAYEQYF. The CDR3, as DNA: TGTGCCAGTAGTATAGTGGGAGGGATTGCCTACGAGCAGTACTTC.